This T cell receptor beta chain derives from a study of CD8+CD57+ T cells in acquired aplastic anemia. Profiling of TCR beta VDJ combinations and CDR3 sequences used genomic DNA as template. Via MiXCR, TCRdb re-called the reads, giving one row per CDR3 protein. The sample contains hundreds of thousands of distinct CDR3 sequences, around three fifths of which appear only once. Selection for sequencing was limited to patients who had shown CD8+CD57+ cell expansion by flow cytometry. The germline CDR1 and CDR2 sequences are KGHDR and SFDVKD. The CDR3 extends over 12 amino acids. Trimming removed 12 bases at V and 8 bases at J, with 18 bases between.

The sequencing sample was made of sorted CD4+, CD8+, or CD8+CD57+ T cells (not recorded which) from PBMCs. This receptor was identified in a human donor with aplastic anemia. The chain is built from TRBV24-1 and TRBJ1-2, with D hard to call. Here the CDR3 reads CAAGQDDRGYTF. Written as DNA, the CDR3 is TGTGCCGCCGGGCAGGACGACCGAGGCTACACCTTC.